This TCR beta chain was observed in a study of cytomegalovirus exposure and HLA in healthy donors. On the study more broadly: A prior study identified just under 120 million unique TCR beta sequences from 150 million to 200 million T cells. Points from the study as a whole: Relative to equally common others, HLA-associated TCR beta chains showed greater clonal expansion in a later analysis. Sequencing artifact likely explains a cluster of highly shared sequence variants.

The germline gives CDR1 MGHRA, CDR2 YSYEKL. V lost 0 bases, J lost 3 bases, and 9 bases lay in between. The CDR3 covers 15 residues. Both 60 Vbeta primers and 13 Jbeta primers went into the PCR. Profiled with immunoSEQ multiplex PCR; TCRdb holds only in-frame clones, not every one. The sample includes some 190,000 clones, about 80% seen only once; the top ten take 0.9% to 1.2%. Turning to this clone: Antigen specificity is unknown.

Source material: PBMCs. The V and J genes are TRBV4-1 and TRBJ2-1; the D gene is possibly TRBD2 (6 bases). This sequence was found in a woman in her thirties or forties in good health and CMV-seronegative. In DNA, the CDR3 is TGCGCCAGCAGCCAAGATGGCGGGGACTACAATGAGCAGTTCTTC. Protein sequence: CASSQDGGDYNEQFF.